This note documents a single T cell receptor beta chain sequence. Its antigen is not identified. The sample belongs to a study of T-cell memory formation after mild COVID-19. Overall study context: Most TCR clusters belonged to a single donor. General observations from the study: Confirmation was lacking for SARS-CoV-2 specificity of second-wave clones that peaked on day 37. That cross-reactive memory joined was suggested by some responding clones appearing in pre-infection memory. Contracting CD8+ clones were enriched in EMRA, CD4+ mainly in CM and EM.

The CDR3 runs to 15 residues. Germline loops: CDR1 MDHEN, CDR2 SYDVKM. V shed 3 bases and J shed 0 bases, with 11 bases lying between them. TCRdb recomputed calls from the 5' RACE reads with MiXCR, one row per CDR3 protein. The sample lists roughly 370,000 distinct CDR3 sequences, 15% to 20% occurring once. The rearrangement links TRBV28 to TRBJ1-2; perhaps TRBD1 as D (6 bases). The source material was PBMCs or a T cell subset sorted from them (not recorded which). This clonotype was obtained from a man aged 18 to 30 who had mild COVID-19 (a few samples of this study predate the infection). Cell type and time point are not known. CDR3 region: CASSFGGASNYGYTF. The CDR3 nucleotides read TGTGCCAGCAGTTTCGGGGGGGCATCTAACTATGGCTACACCTTC.